This entry lists 7 T cell receptor beta chains sequenced from one sample in a study of T cells in localized non-small cell lung cancer. The method was immunoSEQ multiplex PCR; TCRdb's version includes in-frame clones alone and lacks a portion of them. The sample consists of roughly 31,000 clones, about 88% of them appearing once. The sample was peripheral blood, taken before any cancer treatment. All receptors derive from a woman aged 35 to 69 with stage I lung adenocarcinoma.

The chain uses TRBV28 and TRBJ2-7, with a weak D call TRBD1 (5 bases). Per the germline V gene, CDR1 is MDHEN and CDR2 is SYDVKM. The CDR3 has 14 residues. The V end lost 4 bases, the J end lost 5 bases, and 15 bases lay between the germline ends. This chain's CDR3 is CASSWPRVANEQYF. CDR3 nucleotide sequence: TGTGCCAGCAGTTGGCCCAGGGTCGCAAACGAGCAGTACTTC.

The chain uses TRBV6-6 and TRBJ1-1, with TRBD1 as a possible D gene (5 bases). Trimming cost V 7 bases and J 3 bases, with 12 bases left between them. The length of the CDR3 is 13 residues. Germline CDR1 reads MNHNY; CDR2 reads SVGAGI (reference sequence). CDR3 nucleotides: TGTGCCAGCAACCCTAGACAGTACACTGAAGCTTTCTTT. Its translation: CASNPRQYTEAFF.

The chain links TRBV5-1 to TRBJ2-1; 8 positions match TRBD2. The germline V gene has CDR1 SGHRS and CDR2 YFSETQ. Trimming took 0 bases from V and 1 from J; bases not matched to a gene: 3. The length of the CDR3 is 16 residues. This CDR3 reads CASSLVGGRSYNEQFF. CDR3 nucleotides: TGCGCCAGCAGCTTGGTGGGCGGGAGGTCCTACAATGAGCAGTTCTTC.

This clone was observed a few times. The chain is built from TRBV6-1 and TRBJ2-1; D remains ambiguous. The CDR3 covers 15 residues. Trimming took off 7 bases at V and 3 bases at J, with 16 bases between the two ends. Germline values: CDR1 MNHNS, CDR2 SASEGT. Here the CDR3 reads CASKSDRNVYNEQFF. The CDR3 DNA is TGTGCCAGCAAATCGGACCGAAACGTCTACAATGAGCAGTTCTTC.

The rearrangement uses TRBV7-7 and TRBJ2-7, with D perhaps given as TRBD1 or TRBD2 (5 bases each). The CDR3 consists of 13 residues. Trimming stripped 3 bases from V and 5 bases from J, with 11 bases between. The V gene's germline CDR1 is SSHAT and CDR2 FNYEAQ (reference sequence). The CDR3 spells CASSFSPGHEQYF. The CDR3 nucleotides are TGTGCCAGCAGCTTTTCGCCGGGGCACGAGCAGTACTTC.

The chain is built from TRBV5-1 and TRBJ1-2; D is unclear. Germline V gene sequence: CDR1 SGHRS, CDR2 YFSETQ. The length of the CDR3 is 12 residues. The germline V and J ends were trimmed by 0 bases and 5 bases, with 5 bases remaining between them. CDR3 in DNA: TGCGCCAGCAGCTTGGAAGCATATGGCTACACCTTC. It yields the protein CASSLEAYGYTF.

The chain is built from TRBV30 and TRBJ2-3; TRBD2 agrees at 10 bases. With 4 bases clipped from V and 0 bases from J, the junction kept 7 bases outside the gene matches. Germline CDR1 GTSNPN, CDR2 SVGIG (reference sequence). The CDR3 is 16 residues long. Here the CDR3 reads CAWTRATSGSTDTQYF. CDR3 nucleotide sequence: TGTGCCTGGACGAGGGCGACTAGCGGGAGCACAGATACGCAGTATTTT.